Included here is one TCR beta chain sequence, with context. These data belong to a study of shared clonotypes between healthy human individuals. Germline loops: CDR1 SGHTA, CDR2 FQGNSA. The CDR3 covers 15 residues. The V gene lost 4 bases and the J gene lost 0 bases, with 12 bases spanning the gap. Sequenced by immunoSEQ multiplex PCR; TCRdb stores in-frame clones only, minus some. Found here are about 2.3 million clones, 85% to 95% of them singletons; the top ten hold more than 0.35%. Sequenced sample: naive CD4+ T cells from PBMCs. The sample's subset: CD45RA+ positively selected. The clonotype originates from a man in his late teens or twenties in good health. Some clones in this sample may be carry-over from other donors' samples. The chain employs TRBV7-2 and TRBJ1-1; tentatively, D is TRBD1 (5 bases). The CDR3 loop is CASSSPGRLNTEAFF. CDR3 in DNA: TGTGCCAGCAGCTCCCCGGGGCGGTTGAACACTGAAGCTTTCTTT.